Sequencing of this T cell receptor (beta chain) was carried out in a study of T cells in women clearing cervical HPV infection. Study context: Cases: HPV16-related CIN3 or worse on histology, 2 invasive cancers.

General study points: CIN3+ cases had significantly higher TCR repertoire richness than controls, but evenness did not differ. Richness differences could reflect unmeasured T-cell content per sample.

Cervical HPV DNA detected by MY09/MY11 PCR, typed by dot-blot. The CDR3 consists of 15 residues. V shed 1 base and J shed 8 bases, with 15 bases lying between them. Germline V gives CDR1 SGHTA, CDR2 FQGNSA. On this clone itself: Its antigen remains unidentified. The read terminates 3 residues before the CDR3 end, so the remaining end is supplied by the germline J gene.

Sequencing used immunoSEQ multiplex PCR; TCRdb keeps in-frame clones, though not all of them. The sample has tens of thousands of clones. Sequencing used blood buffy coat. The origin of this receptor is a woman between 18 and 75 years old with a cervical HPV16 infection that either progressed to CIN3+ or cleared (not recorded which). The chain carries TRBV7-2 and TRBJ2-1, with D possibly matching TRBD2 (6 bases). The CDR3: CASSLGGVRTDEQFF. The sequenced part of the CDR3 DNA is TGTGCCAGCAGCTTAGGGGGGGTCCGCACGGATGAG.